The clone carrying this TCR beta chain turned up a few times. Its antigen remains unidentified. V dropped 8 bases and J dropped 2 bases, with 12 bases sitting between them. The germline V gene has CDR1 MNHNS and CDR2 SASEGT. This CDR3 is 13 amino acids long. Assay used: immunoSEQ multiplex PCR; TCRdb lists only in-frame clones, some missing. Counted here are under 90,000 clones, 55% to 75% occurring once; the ten biggest clones make up over 12%. This record comes from a study of radiotherapy plus CTLA-4 blockade in lung cancer. General study results and limits: Radiotherapy was combined with ipilimumab, and tumor-derived TCR clones then expanded in blood. Reports state that early shifts in blood T cell clones, with interferon-beta, best predicted response.

This rearrangement joins TRBV6-1 to TRBJ1-2; D may be TRBD1 (5 bases). This TCR derives from a human donor with non-small cell lung cancer that progressed on radiotherapy plus ipilimumab. Sample: peripheral blood, taken from a patient treated with radiotherapy plus ipilimumab. The chain's CDR3 is CASSPRGNYGYTF. The CDR3 nucleotides are TGTGCCAGCTCCCCTCGGGGGAACTATGGCTACACCTTC.